The TCR beta chain under discussion was sequenced for a study of blood T cell repertoires in COVID-19. Looking at the study overall: The United States, Italy and Spain provided the acute and convalescent COVID-19 samples.

In the original analysis: Amplification with reference gene primers provided the estimates of nucleated cell counts. The table came from immunoSEQ multiplex PCR; TCRdb's copy has only in-frame clones and leaves some out. The DNA was the basis for D and trimming; V, J and clone size are from that table. Altogether 250,000 to 350,000 clones are present, approximately 89% being singletons, with the ten largest covering 5.3%. V was clipped by 4 bases and J by 4 bases; unmatched bases: 11. Germline lookup yields CDR1 SGHRS and CDR2 YFSETQ. This CDR3 comprises 18 residues. This clone occurred once. The rearrangement uses TRBV5-1 and TRBJ2-2; TRBD1 agrees at 12 bases. This receptor was obtained from a woman aged 25 to 39 who had recovered from COVID-19. The sequencing sample was made of PBMCs or T cells enriched from blood (not recorded which). The CDR3 here is CASSATTGTGGFTGELFF. CDR3 sequence (DNA): TGCGCCAGCAGCGCCACAACCGGGACAGGGGGCTTCACCGGGGAGCTGTTTTTT.